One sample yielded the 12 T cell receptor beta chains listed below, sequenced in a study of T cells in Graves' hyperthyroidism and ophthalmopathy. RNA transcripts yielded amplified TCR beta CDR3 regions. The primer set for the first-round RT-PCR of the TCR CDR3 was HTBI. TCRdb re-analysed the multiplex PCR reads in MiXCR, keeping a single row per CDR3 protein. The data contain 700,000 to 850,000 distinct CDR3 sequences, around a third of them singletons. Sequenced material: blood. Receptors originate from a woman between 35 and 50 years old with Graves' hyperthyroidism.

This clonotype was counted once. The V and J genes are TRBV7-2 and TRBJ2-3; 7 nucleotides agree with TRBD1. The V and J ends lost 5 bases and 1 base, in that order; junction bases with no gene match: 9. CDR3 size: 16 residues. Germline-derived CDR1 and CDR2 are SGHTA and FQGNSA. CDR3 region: CASSGTPGQRTDTQYF. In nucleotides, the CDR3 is TGTGCCAGCAGCGGTACACCGGGACAGCGCACAGATACGCAGTATTTT.

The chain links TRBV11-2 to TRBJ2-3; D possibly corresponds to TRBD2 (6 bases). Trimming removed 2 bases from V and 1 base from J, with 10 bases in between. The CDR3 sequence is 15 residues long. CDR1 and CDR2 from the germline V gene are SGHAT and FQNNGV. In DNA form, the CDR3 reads TGTGCCAGCAGCTTAAGGACTATCGGCACAGATACGCAGTATTTT. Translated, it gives CASSLRTIGTDTQYF.

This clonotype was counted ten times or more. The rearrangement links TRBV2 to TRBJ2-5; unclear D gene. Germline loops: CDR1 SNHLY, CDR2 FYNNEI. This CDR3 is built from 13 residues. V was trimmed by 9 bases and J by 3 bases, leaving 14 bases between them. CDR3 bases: TGTGCCAGAACCTCTCTGAGCGAAGAGACCCAGTACTTC. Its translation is CARTSLSEETQYF.

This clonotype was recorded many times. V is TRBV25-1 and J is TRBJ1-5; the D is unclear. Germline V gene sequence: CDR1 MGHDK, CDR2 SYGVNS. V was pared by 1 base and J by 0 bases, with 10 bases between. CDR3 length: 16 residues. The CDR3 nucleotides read TGTGCCAGCAGTGAATCCCGGACTGATAGCAATCAGCCCCAGCATTTT. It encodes CASSESRTDSNQPQHF.

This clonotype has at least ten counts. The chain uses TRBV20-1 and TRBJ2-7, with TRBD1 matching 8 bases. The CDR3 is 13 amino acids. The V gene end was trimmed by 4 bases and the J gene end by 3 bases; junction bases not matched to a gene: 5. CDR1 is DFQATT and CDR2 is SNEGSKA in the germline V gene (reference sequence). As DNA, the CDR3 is TGCAGTGCTACCAGGACAGGGAACTACGAGCAGTACTTC. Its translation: CSATRTGNYEQYF.

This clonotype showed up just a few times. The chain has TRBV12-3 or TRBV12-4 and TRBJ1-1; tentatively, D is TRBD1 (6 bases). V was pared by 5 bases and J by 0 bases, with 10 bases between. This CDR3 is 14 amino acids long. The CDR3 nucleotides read TGTGCCAGCAGTACTCAGGGGTTGAACACTGAAGCTTTCTTT. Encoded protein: CASSTQGLNTEAFF.

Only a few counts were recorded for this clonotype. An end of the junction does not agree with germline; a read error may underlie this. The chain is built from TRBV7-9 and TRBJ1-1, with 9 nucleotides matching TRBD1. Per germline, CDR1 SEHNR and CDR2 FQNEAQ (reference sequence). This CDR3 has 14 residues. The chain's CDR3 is CASSGGTGNSEAFF. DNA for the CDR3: TGTGCCAGCAGCGGGGGGACAGGGAACTCTGAAGCTTTCTTT. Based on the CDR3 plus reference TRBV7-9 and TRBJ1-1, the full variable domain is DTGVSQNPRHKITKRGQNVTFRCDPISEHNRLYWYRQTLGQGPEFLTYFQNEAQLEKSRLLSDRFSAERPKGSFSTLEIQRTEQGDSAMYLCASSGGTGNSEAFFGQGTRLTVV.

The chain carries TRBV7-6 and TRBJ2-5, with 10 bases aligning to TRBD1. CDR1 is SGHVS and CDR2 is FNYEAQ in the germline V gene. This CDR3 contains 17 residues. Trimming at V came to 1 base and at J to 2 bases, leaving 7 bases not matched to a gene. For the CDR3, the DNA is TGTGCCAGCAGCTTAGGGCCGGGACAGGGGAAACAAGAGACCCAGTACTTC. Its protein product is CASSLGPGQGKQETQYF.

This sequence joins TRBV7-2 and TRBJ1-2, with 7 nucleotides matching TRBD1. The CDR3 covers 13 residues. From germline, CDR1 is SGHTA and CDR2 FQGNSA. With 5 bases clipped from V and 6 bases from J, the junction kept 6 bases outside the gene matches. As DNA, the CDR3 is TGTGCCAGCAGCCTCGACAGGGTCCATGGCTACACCTTC. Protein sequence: CASSLDRVHGYTF.

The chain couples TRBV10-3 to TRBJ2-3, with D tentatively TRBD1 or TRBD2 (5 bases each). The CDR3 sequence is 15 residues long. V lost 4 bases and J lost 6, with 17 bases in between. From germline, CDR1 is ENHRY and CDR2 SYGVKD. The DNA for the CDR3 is TGTGCCATCAGTGCCGAGGGGAAGATAGTTGATACGCAGTATTTT. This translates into CAISAEGKIVDTQYF.

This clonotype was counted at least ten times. In DNA form, the CDR3 reads TGTGCCAGCAGCTTAGAAAGCTCTGGGGCCAACGTCCTGACTTTC. It specifies CASSLESSGANVLTF. The chain combines TRBV7-3 with TRBJ2-6; D is undetermined. Germline assignment: CDR1 SGHTA and CDR2 FQGTGA. The V gene lost 2 bases and the J gene lost 0 bases, with 5 bases spanning the gap. The CDR3 totals 15 residues. Full variable domain (outside the CDR3, taken from reference TRBV7-3 and TRBJ2-6): GAGVSQTPSNKVTEKGKYVELRCDPISGHTALYWYRQSLGQGPEFLIYFQGTGAADDSGLPNDRFFAVRPEGSVSTLKIQRTERGDSAVYLCASSLESSGANVLTFGAGSRLTVL.

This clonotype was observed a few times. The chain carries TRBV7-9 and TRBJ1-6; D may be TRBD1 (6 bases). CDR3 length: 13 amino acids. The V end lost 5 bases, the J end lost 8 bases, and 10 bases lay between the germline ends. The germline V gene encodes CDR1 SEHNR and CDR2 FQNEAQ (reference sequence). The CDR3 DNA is TGTGCCAGCAGCCTCGGGACACATTCACCCCTCCACTTT. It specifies CASSLGTHSPLHF.